These 32 T cell receptor beta chains were all obtained from the same sample, sequenced in a study of human T cells and chemical hapten exposure. Documented time point: pre-sensitization, week 0. Indicated treatment: therapeutic diphenylcyclopropenone sensitization with weekly scalp DPC. Whole blood, unfractionated, served as the material for total RNA extraction. MiXCR was run by TCRdb on the RACE reads, yielding one entry per CDR3 protein. The table records under 60,000 distinct CDR3 sequences, approximately 10% of them present only once. The starting material was whole blood, obtained in connection with sensitization to the hapten diphenylcyclopropenone (DPC). All receptors come from a woman under 40 with alopecia areata. Some clones in this sample may be carry-over from other donors' samples.

This clonotype showed up many times. The rearrangement links TRBV6-2 or TRBV6-3 to TRBJ2-1, with D possibly being TRBD1 (6 bases). V lost 8 bases, J lost 5 bases, and 19 bases lay in between. The germline V gene encodes CDR1 MNHEY and CDR2 SVGEGT. The CDR3 is 15 amino acids. As DNA, the CDR3 is TGTGCCAGCCGACCGGCGGGCAGGGGTGACAATGAGCAGTTCTTC. Translated: CASRPAGRGDNEQFF.

The chain links TRBV9 to TRBJ2-4, with D perhaps matching TRBD2 (6 bases). This CDR3 is built from 19 residues. Trimming left V 4 bases short and J 0 bases short, with 23 bases between. Germline CDR1 and CDR2: SGDLS and YYNGEE. CDR3: CASSPAWGGSQVAKNIQYF. CDR3 nucleotides: TGTGCCAGCAGCCCAGCCTGGGGAGGTTCCCAAGTAGCCAAAAACATTCAGTACTTC.

This clonotype appeared a few times. The chain employs TRBV6-2 or TRBV6-3 and TRBJ2-5, with 8 bases lining up with TRBD2. CDR3 length equals 16 residues. The V gene's germline CDR1 is MNHEY and CDR2 SVGEGT. The V gene end was trimmed by 8 bases and the J gene end by 5 bases; junction bases not matched to a gene: 16. The CDR3 DNA reads TGTGCCAGCCTTCCTATAGCGGGGACTGGTGGTGAGACCCAGTACTTC. Its protein product is CASLPIAGTGGETQYF.

The chain has TRBV30 and TRBJ1-6, with 7 bases matching TRBD1. CDR3 length: 14 residues. Trimming took 3 bases from V and 7 from J; bases not matched to a gene: 6. Per germline, CDR1 GTSNPN and CDR2 SVGIG (reference sequence). CDR3 DNA sequence: TGTGCCTGGAGAGGGGGCAGGGGGAATTCACCCCTCCACTTT. This sequence encodes CAWRGGRGNSPLHF.

This clonotype was counted between two and nine times. J is TRBJ1-4 and V is TRBV15; D gene ambiguous. V lost 5 bases to trimming and J lost 0 bases, with 13 bases between them. CDR1 LNHNV and CDR2 YYDKDF come from the germline V gene (reference sequence). The CDR3 is 16 amino acids. The CDR3, as DNA: TGTGCCACCAGCCGACTCCTCCAGACAACTAATGAAAAACTGTTTTTT. Encoded protein: CATSRLLQTTNEKLFF.

The chain carries TRBV6-5 and TRBJ2-7; 9 nucleotides agree with TRBD1. The CDR3 covers 12 residues. V was pared by 8 bases and J by 6 bases, with 5 bases of the junction left unmatched. In germline, CDR1 is MNHEY, CDR2 SVGAGI. The CDR3 protein is CASSTGGREQYF. For the CDR3, the DNA is TGTGCCAGCTCGACAGGGGGGCGCGAGCAGTACTTC.

V and J are TRBV29-1 and TRBJ2-7; 7 bases match TRBD1. The CDR3 consists of 13 residues. Germline values: CDR1 SQVTM, CDR2 ANQGSEA. The trim removed 5 bases at V and 3 bases at J, leaving 7 bases unmatched. CDR3: CSVSDRRSYEQYF. CDR3 nucleotide sequence: TGCAGCGTTTCGGACAGGCGGAGCTACGAGCAGTACTTC.

This clonotype has more than one count but fewer than ten. The rearrangement uses TRBV20-1 and TRBJ1-6; D perhaps matches TRBD1 (5 bases). This CDR3 is 14 amino acids long. Germline values: CDR1 DFQATT, CDR2 SNEGSKA (reference sequence). Trimming removed 7 bases at V and 7 bases at J, with 17 bases between. The CDR3 spells CSVQGAGKNSPLHF. In DNA, the CDR3 is TGCAGTGTCCAGGGAGCAGGGAAAAATTCACCCCTCCACTTT.

This clonotype was seen ten or more times. This sequence joins TRBV2 and TRBJ1-4; 7 bases are a match to TRBD1. CDR3 length: 15 residues. CDR1 and CDR2 (germline): SNHLY, FYNNEI. V lost 10 bases to trimming and J lost 8 bases; unmatched junction nucleotides: 16. The DNA of the CDR3 is TGTGCCACTGGAAGGACACAGGGGACGGGGGAAAAACTGTTTTTT. It translates to CATGRTQGTGEKLFF.

At least ten counts were recorded for this clonotype. The CDR3 nucleotides are TGCAGTGCTATCCCGGGCGGGGGAGCCAAAAACATTCAGTACTTC. Translating it yields CSAIPGGGAKNIQYF. V gene TRBV20-1 combines with J gene TRBJ2-4; 7 nucleotides align to TRBD2. J lost 0 bases, V lost 4 bases, and 6 bases had no gene match. The CDR3 is made up of 15 amino acids. Germline CDR1 and CDR2: DFQATT and SNEGSKA (reference sequence).

This clonotype was seen repeatedly, ten times or more. The chain couples TRBV15 to TRBJ2-3; the D gene is possibly TRBD2 (7 bases). This CDR3 is built from 14 residues. The germline gives CDR1 LNHNV, CDR2 YYDKDF (reference sequence). V was cut by 1 base and J by 6 bases, with 11 bases left in between. In nucleotides, the CDR3 is TGTGCCACCAGCAGAGCGGGGGGCCAGGATACGCAGTATTTT. Amino acid sequence: CATSRAGGQDTQYF.

Only a few counts were recorded for this clonotype. The chain combines TRBV20-1 with TRBJ1-1; 12 nucleotides align to TRBD1. V shed 4 bases, J shed 8 bases, and the junction held 11 bases outside the gene matches. Germline CDR1 is DFQATT and CDR2 is SNEGSKA (reference sequence). This CDR3 contains 15 residues. As DNA, the CDR3 is TGCAGTGCTACGAATCCGGGACAGGGGGCGTCGGAAGCTTTCTTT. This sequence encodes CSATNPGQGASEAFF.

This clonotype was picked up many times. The J gene is TRBJ1-2, the V gene TRBV28; D might be TRBD1 (5 bases). V shed 1 base and J shed 0 bases, with 9 bases lying between them. The CDR3 totals 15 residues. Germline V CDR1 and CDR2: MDHEN, SYDVKM. The CDR3 sequence: CASSLLMGANYGYTF. CDR3 DNA: TGTGCCAGCAGTTTATTGATGGGGGCTAACTATGGCTACACCTTC.

Ten or more counts support this clonotype. The chain combines TRBV20-1 with TRBJ2-3, with 10 bases fitting TRBD2. The CDR3 has 16 amino acids. V gave up 2 bases and J gave up 2 bases; unmatched junction bases: 7. Germline V gene lookup returns CDR1 DFQATT and CDR2 SNEGSKA (reference sequence). The CDR3 DNA reads TGCAGTGCTAGATCGCTAGCGGGGGAATCCACAGATACGCAGTATTTT. The encoded protein is CSARSLAGESTDTQYF.

The table lists this clonotype with a few counts. The J gene is TRBJ1-1, the V gene TRBV29-1, with TRBD1 identical over 7 bases. From germline, CDR1 is SQVTM and CDR2 ANQGSEA. Trimming removed 2 bases from V and 1 base from J; junction bases left unmatched: 4. The CDR3 sequence is 14 residues long. The DNA of the CDR3 is TGCAGCGTTGAACCTTCAGGGGGGAACACTGAAGCTTTCTTT. Encoded protein: CSVEPSGGNTEAFF.

This clonotype appeared a few times. J is TRBJ2-3 and V is TRBV7-2; maybe TRBD1 (7 bases). Germline loops: CDR1 SGHTA, CDR2 FQGNSA. V lost 4 bases and J lost 1, with 12 bases in between. The CDR3 has 15 amino acids. The CDR3 DNA reads as TGTGCCAGCAGCTACGACAGGGAGGGCACAGATACGCAGTATTTT. Encoded protein: CASSYDREGTDTQYF.

This clonotype appeared a few times. The rearrangement uses TRBV6-5 and TRBJ2-5; D is perhaps TRBD1 or TRBD2 (5 bases each). The CDR3 has 13 amino acids. Trimming stripped 8 bases from V and 3 bases from J, with 13 bases between. Germline V CDR1 and CDR2: MNHEY, SVGAGI. The CDR3 DNA reads as TGTGCCAGCGGGGGTAGTCGGGAAGAGACCCAGTACTTC. Translating gives CASGGSREETQYF.

This clonotype was found many times. This chain links TRBV29-1 with TRBJ2-3, with D perhaps assigned TRBD1 or TRBD2 (6 bases each). The CDR3 loop spans 15 amino acids. Germline assignment: CDR1 SQVTM and CDR2 ANQGSEA. The V end was cut by 1 base, the J end by 4 bases, with 15 bases between. The CDR3 sequence: CSVEGGALGADTQYF. CDR3 DNA sequence: TGCAGCGTTGAAGGGGGGGCCCTTGGGGCAGATACGCAGTATTTT.

At least ten counts were recorded for this clonotype. V and J are TRBV4-3 and TRBJ2-2; 10 bases agree with TRBD2. Per germline, CDR1 LGHNA and CDR2 YSLEER. The V gene end was trimmed by 0 bases and the J gene end by 3 bases; junction bases not matched to a gene: 4. This CDR3 has 17 amino acids. DNA for the CDR3: TGCGCCAGCAGCCAAGAGATAGCGGGGGGCTACACCGGGGAGCTGTTTTTT. It encodes CASSQEIAGGYTGELFF.

This clonotype has just a few counts. The CDR3 nucleotides are TGTGCCAGCGTACGACAGGGGCAGTACAATGAGCAGTTCTTC. This codes for CASVRQGQYNEQFF. V is TRBV28 and J is TRBJ2-1, with 8 nucleotides matching TRBD1. With 8 bases clipped from V and 4 bases from J, the junction kept 7 bases outside the gene matches. The CDR3 is made up of 14 amino acids. Germline V gene lookup returns CDR1 MDHEN and CDR2 SYDVKM.

The table lists this clonotype with a few counts. V gene TRBV28 combines with J gene TRBJ2-3; tentatively, D is TRBD1 (5 bases). This CDR3 region has 16 residues. Trimming took off 1 base at V and 5 bases at J, with 16 bases between the two ends. Germline V gives CDR1 MDHEN, CDR2 SYDVKM. CDR3 in DNA: TGTGCCAGCAGTTTATACGTGGCAGGGTTGGGAGATACGCAGTATTTT. Protein: CASSLYVAGLGDTQYF.

The gene calls are TRBV27 and TRBJ1-4, with D tentatively TRBD1 (6 bases). The CDR3 runs to 14 residues. Trimming shortened V by 3 bases and J by 6 bases, and 11 bases separated the two germline ends. Germline CDR1 MNHEY, CDR2 SMNVEV (reference sequence). The CDR3 protein is CASSFGGLDEKLFF. The DNA for the CDR3 is TGTGCCAGCAGTTTTGGGGGGCTGGATGAAAAACTGTTTTTT.

The chain carries TRBV30 and TRBJ2-1; the D is unclear. The germline V and J ends were trimmed by 4 bases and 6 bases, with 13 bases remaining between them. The CDR3 loop spans 13 amino acids. Germline V gene lookup returns CDR1 GTSNPN and CDR2 SVGIG (reference sequence). CDR3: CAWTSRPGNEQFF. DNA for the CDR3: TGTGCCTGGACCTCACGCCCGGGCAATGAGCAGTTCTTC.

The chain couples TRBV30 to TRBJ1-5; weak D call: TRBD1 (5 bases). V was trimmed by 0 bases and J by 5 bases, leaving 17 bases between them. Germline V gene lookup returns CDR1 GTSNPN and CDR2 SVGIG (reference sequence). The CDR3 length is 16 residues. In DNA form, the CDR3 reads TGTGCCTGGAGTGTACGGTCCGGGACCAACCATCAGCCCCAGCATTTT. Translating it yields CAWSVRSGTNHQPQHF.

This clonotype came up many times. The chain couples TRBV12-3 or TRBV12-4 to TRBJ2-2; D unclear. Trimming stripped 6 bases from V and 7 bases from J, with 12 bases between. The CDR3 spans 13 residues. The CDR3 spells CASSLLGNGELFF. The CDR3 coding sequence is TGTGCCAGCAGCCTCCTGGGTAACGGGGAGCTGTTTTTT.

The V and J genes are TRBV6-5 and TRBJ2-3; TRBD2 matches at 9 bases. This CDR3 is built from 15 residues. The J segment lost 0 bases and the V segment lost 5 bases, leaving 3 bases of the junction unmatched. The germline gives CDR1 MNHEY, CDR2 SVGAGI. CDR3 DNA sequence: TGTGCCAGCAGTCCGACTAGCGGTAGCACAGATACGCAGTATTTT. It codes for CASSPTSGSTDTQYF.

This clonotype has just a few counts. The V call is TRBV6-6, the J call TRBJ1-1; the D is unclear. Germline assignment: CDR1 MNHNY and CDR2 SVGAGI (reference sequence). With 7 bases removed from V and 6 bases from J, the gap between germline ends came to 21 bases. This CDR3 is 15 amino acids long. CDR3: CASTLLEGRAAEAFF. The CDR3 nucleotides read TGTGCCAGCACCTTACTTGAAGGGAGAGCGGCTGAAGCTTTCTTT.

V usage is TRBV20-1 and J usage is TRBJ2-1; D remains ambiguous. CDR1 is DFQATT, CDR2 SNEGSKA, per germline (reference sequence). Trimming stripped 2 bases from V and 4 bases from J, with 6 bases between. This CDR3 has 12 residues. The chain's CDR3 is CSARKRYNEQFF. In DNA form, the CDR3 reads TGCAGTGCTAGAAAGCGATACAATGAGCAGTTCTTC.

This clonotype came up many times. This chain uses TRBV28 with TRBJ1-2, with 9 positions matching TRBD1. V shed 5 bases and J 2 bases; nucleotides not matched to a gene: 3. Germline values: CDR1 MDHEN, CDR2 SYDVKM. The CDR3 has 14 amino acids. CDR3 coding DNA: TGTGCCAGCAGTGTACAGGGGGCAAACTATGGCTACACCTTC. Its protein product is CASSVQGANYGYTF.

This clonotype was counted only a few times. The chain has TRBV10-3 and TRBJ2-3; D ambiguous. This CDR3 is built from 11 residues. The germline V gene has CDR1 ENHRY and CDR2 SYGVKD. V was clipped by 4 bases and J by 6 bases, with 5 bases between them. CDR3 amino acids: CAISGHDTQYF. The CDR3 nucleotides read TGTGCCATCAGTGGGCATGATACGCAGTATTTT.

Turning to this clonotype: Compared with germline, one end of the junction differs, possibly owing to a read error. The V and J genes are TRBV28 and TRBJ1-2; 11 bases match TRBD1. Germline CDR1 reads MDHEN; CDR2 reads SYDVKM. The CDR3 totals 14 residues. The CDR3, as DNA: TGTGCCAGTATAGGGACAGGGGGTTCCTATCGCTACACCTTC. It specifies CASIGTGGSYRYTF.

This clonotype has ten or more counts. This chain links TRBV12-3 or TRBV12-4 with TRBJ1-2; possible D gene TRBD1, 6 bases. The CDR3 runs to 13 residues. The ends were cut back, 4 bases at V and 4 bases at J, with 10 bases in the middle. CDR3 sequence (DNA): TGTGCCAGCAGTTCGGCAGGGGTCTATGGCTACACCTTC. It encodes CASSSAGVYGYTF.